This T cell receptor beta chain was sequenced for a study of T-cell memory formation after mild COVID-19. TCRdb re-called the 5' RACE reads through MiXCR, storing one row per CDR3 protein. The profile shows some 290,000 distinct CDR3 sequences, about a sixth of them singletons. In this sample, this clonotype turned up a few times. Between the trimmed V and J ends, which lost 2 bases and 0 bases, there was a span of 9 bases. Germline CDR1 reads SGDLS; CDR2 reads YYNGEE. This CDR3 has 15 amino acids. The sample taken for sequencing was PBMCs or a T cell subset sorted from them (not recorded which). The chain couples TRBV9 to TRBJ1-5, with D possibly TRBD1 on 5 matching bases. The sequence was obtained from a man younger than 35 who had mild COVID-19 (a few samples of this study predate the infection). Cell type and time point are not known. The DNA of the CDR3 is TGTGCCAGCAGCGTTGACAGTCATAGCAATCAGCCCCAGCATTTT. It translates to CASSVDSHSNQPQHF.